One sample yielded the 31 T cell receptor beta chains listed below, sequenced in a study of breast tumors, draining lymph nodes, adjacent tissues. The lymph nodes were axillary draining lymph nodes from breast cancer patients. TCRdb ran MiXCR on the multiplex PCR reads and lists one entry per CDR3 protein. The sample lists about 200,000 distinct CDR3 sequences; around 33% were seen once. The material sequenced was axillary lymph node tissue. These receptors all stem from a female donor with breast cancer. Some clones in this sample may be carry-over from other donors' samples.

This sequence joins TRBV7-2 and TRBJ1-2; D possibly corresponds to TRBD1 (5 bases). Trimming took 1 base from V and 7 from J, leaving 22 bases between them. Germline V gene sequence: CDR1 SGHTA, CDR2 FQGNSA. The CDR3 consists of 17 residues. The CDR3 spells CASSLGVAGRGGSGYTF. The CDR3, as DNA: TGTGCCAGCAGCTTAGGGGTAGCGGGACGGGGGGGATCTGGCTACACCTTC.

The chain is built from TRBV5-1 and TRBJ2-5; 7 positions agree with TRBD2. CDR1 and CDR2 from the germline V gene are SGHRS and YFSETQ. After removal of 2 bases from V and 2 bases from J, the junction contained 9 bases not matched to a gene. This CDR3 is built from 16 residues. CDR3 sequence reads: CASSFSTSPGQETQYF. The CDR3 DNA is TGCGCCAGCAGCTTCTCGACTAGCCCAGGTCAAGAGACCCAGTACTTC.

This clonotype was recorded many times. The V call is TRBV3-1, the J call TRBJ2-7; D is ambiguous. V was trimmed by 2 bases and J by 2 bases, leaving 10 bases between them. The germline V gene has CDR1 LGHDT and CDR2 YNNKEL (reference sequence). The CDR3 runs to 14 residues. CDR3 in amino acids: CASSQTELAYEQYF. The CDR3 DNA follows: TGTGCCAGCAGCCAAACGGAACTTGCCTACGAGCAGTACTTC.

This chain links TRBV20-1 with TRBJ1-6; D is uncertain. Trimming removed 7 bases at V and 7 bases at J, with 20 bases between. From germline, CDR1 is DFQATT and CDR2 SNEGSKA (reference sequence). The CDR3 has 15 residues. The CDR3 DNA sequence: TGCAGTGGTAGGGCCGGGAGCGGTTGGAATTCACCCCTCCACTTT. Translating gives CSGRAGSGWNSPLHF.

The chain is built from TRBV10-3 and TRBJ2-7; the D gene could be TRBD1 or TRBD2 (5 bases each). V was clipped by 4 bases and J by 3 bases, with 13 bases between them. The CDR3 spans 14 residues. Germline V gene sequence: CDR1 ENHRY, CDR2 SYGVKD. DNA of the CDR3: TGTGCCATCAGTGCCTCGGGGCAGCTCTACGAGCAGTACTTC. This encodes CAISASGQLYEQYF.

About this clonotype itself: This may come from a read error, since a much larger clone is one base off. The chain carries TRBV6-2 or TRBV6-3 and TRBJ2-6; maybe TRBD1 (5 bases). The CDR3 consists of 17 residues. Germline CDR1 reads MNHEY; CDR2 reads SVGEGT. V gave up 8 bases and J gave up 0 bases, with 17 bases separating them. The CDR3 coding sequence is TGTGCCAGCGGTTTTCAGGGCCACATCTCTGGGGCCAACGTCCTGACTTTC. Its protein product is CASGFQGHISGANVLTF.

In its sample, this clonotype was seen many times. The V call is TRBV6-6, the J call TRBJ2-7; D is undetermined. The CDR3 length is 13 residues. Between the trimmed V and J ends, which lost 2 bases and 4 bases, there was a span of 9 bases. CDR1 and CDR2 (germline): MNHNY, SVGAGI (reference sequence). The CDR3 coding sequence is TGTGCCAGCAGTTACACGCAGACTTACGAGCAGTACTTC. Amino acids: CASSYTQTYEQYF.

Regarding this clonotype: The germline gene is not matched at one end of the junction; a read error may be the cause. The chain links TRBV10-3 to TRBJ1-2; unclear D gene. The CDR3 extends over 16 amino acids. Germline CDR1 and CDR2: ENHRY and SYGVKD. The CDR3 nucleotides are TGTGCCAGCAGTGACTCAGACTGGGAGACTAACTATGGCTACACCTTC. As protein: CASSDSDWETNYGYTF.

For this clonotype: This may stem from a read error, because a much larger clone lies one nucleotide away. The rearrangement uses TRBV6-5 and TRBJ2-7; no definite D call. The CDR3 has 11 residues. V was pared by 5 bases and J by 12 bases, with 14 bases between. Germline V gives CDR1 MNHEY, CDR2 SVGAGI. CDR3 loop: CASSESGVRYF. The DNA for the CDR3 is TGTGCCAGCAGTGAATCTGGGGTCCGGTACTTC.

This clonotype was observed many times. This rearrangement joins TRBV6-6 to TRBJ1-6; D is ambiguous. The germline CDR1 and CDR2 sequences are MNHNY and SVGAGI (reference sequence). V was pared by 4 bases and J by 6 bases, with 13 bases between. The length of the CDR3 is 15 residues. CDR3 loop: CASSSSGHFNSPLHF. CDR3 DNA: TGTGCCAGCAGTTCCTCGGGCCACTTTAATTCACCCCTCCACTTT.

The chain employs TRBV20-1 and TRBJ1-6, with 10 bases fitting TRBD1. This CDR3 is 16 amino acids long. Trimming removed 3 bases from V and 10 bases from J; junction bases left unmatched: 12. From germline, CDR1 is DFQATT and CDR2 SNEGSKA (reference sequence). The CDR3 region has the DNA TGCAGTGCTAGGGTAAGACAGGGGGCTCTAGGCTCACCCCTCCACTTT. This translates into CSARVRQGALGSPLHF.

V and J are TRBV29-1 and TRBJ1-2; D is possibly TRBD1 (5 bases). This CDR3 contains 13 residues. Germline assignment: CDR1 SQVTM and CDR2 ANQGSEA. V lost 4 bases and J lost 8, with 17 bases in between. The CDR3 sequence: CSVAVQVIEGYTF. CDR3 nucleotides: TGCAGCGTTGCCGTACAGGTGATTGAAGGCTACACCTTC. The whole variable domain, remainder taken from reference TRBV29-1 and TRBJ1-2, is SAVISQKPSRDICQRGTSLTIQCQVDSQVTMMFWYRQQPGQSLTLIATANQGSEATYESGFVIDKFPISRPNLTFSTLTVSNMSPEDSSIYLCSVAVQVIEGYTFGSGTRLTVV.

This clonotype was observed many times. The chain couples TRBV6-2 or TRBV6-3 to TRBJ2-2; D gene unclear. V dropped 6 bases and J dropped 7 bases, with 12 bases sitting between them. CDR1 and CDR2 from the germline V gene are MNHEY and SVGEGT. This CDR3 has 13 amino acids. CDR3 in DNA: TGTGCCAGCAGCAGAGCGTCGGGCGGGGAGCTGTTTTTT. The encoded protein is CASSRASGGELFF.

The rearrangement links TRBV20-1 to TRBJ1-2; tentatively, D is TRBD1 (5 bases). The CDR3 is made up of 14 amino acids. Between the trimmed V and J ends, which lost 1 base and 2 bases, there was a span of 11 bases. Germline V gives CDR1 DFQATT, CDR2 SNEGSKA (reference sequence). The CDR3 loop reads CSARVGRVNYGYTF. The CDR3 DNA reads TGCAGTGCTAGAGTGGGCAGGGTGAACTATGGCTACACCTTC.

The rearrangement uses TRBV2 and TRBJ2-3; D gene unclear. The CDR3 runs 14 residues. The germline gives CDR1 SNHLY, CDR2 FYNNEI. V gave up 6 bases and J gave up 4 bases, with 14 bases separating them. CDR3 DNA: TGTGCCAGCAGGGGTAAGGCCGGCTCAGATACGCAGTATTTT. Its protein is CASRGKAGSDTQYF.

The V and J genes are TRBV9 and TRBJ2-6; 9 bases align to TRBD1. The CDR3 loop spans 17 amino acids. Germline V gene sequence: CDR1 SGDLS, CDR2 YYNGEE. Germline trimming cut 0 bases from V and 2 bases from J; bases unmatched to any gene: 3. The CDR3 reads CASSVGTGVAGANVLTF. The DNA of the CDR3 is TGTGCCAGCAGCGTAGGGACAGGGGTTGCTGGGGCCAACGTCCTGACTTTC.

A remark on this clonotype: A read error may explain this, as a much larger clone is one base away. The genes are TRBV6-6 and TRBJ1-2; TRBD1 matches 7 bases. Per the germline V gene, CDR1 is MNHNY and CDR2 is SVGAGI (reference sequence). The CDR3 runs to 14 residues. In nucleotides, the CDR3 is TGTGCCGGCAGGGGGGACCTATCTCTCTATGGCTACACCTTC. Its translation is CAGRGDLSLYGYTF.

This clonotype was counted at least ten times. The rearrangement joins TRBV6-6 to TRBJ2-7, with D possibly being TRBD2 (5 bases). CDR1 is MNHNY and CDR2 is SVGAGI in the germline V gene (reference sequence). Trimming removed 6 bases from V and 5 bases from J, with 14 bases in between. The CDR3 is 13 amino acids. The CDR3, as DNA: TGTGCCAGCAGCTCACTCGGGGAAAACGAGCAGTACTTC. Residues: CASSSLGENEQYF.

This clonotype is a singleton in its sample. This may arise from a read error, as a much more abundant clone is one base away. The chain combines TRBV3-1 with TRBJ2-1; D is unclear. The CDR3 contains 12 residues. CDR1 is LGHDT, CDR2 YNNKEL, per germline (reference sequence). The CDR3 sequence: CASSHVTHERFF. Here the CDR3 DNA reads TGTGCCAGCAGCCACGTAACCCATGAGCGGTTCTTC.

The sample holds many counts of this clonotype. V gene TRBV20-1 combines with J gene TRBJ2-3, with D uncertain. CDR1 is DFQATT, CDR2 SNEGSKA, per germline (reference sequence). The CDR3 consists of 14 residues. V was trimmed by 0 bases and J by 0 bases, leaving 7 bases between them. The CDR3 bases are TGCAGTGCTAGAGATCCCATAAGCACAGATACGCAGTATTTT. Encoded protein: CSARDPISTDTQYF.

This clonotype was counted between two and nine times. The V and J genes are TRBV19 and TRBJ1-2; D unclear. Germline V gene lookup returns CDR1 LNHDA and CDR2 SQIVND (reference sequence). This CDR3 has 15 residues. V lost 5 bases and J lost 0, with 13 bases in between. CDR3 residues: CASSLSDRANYGYTF. CDR3 in DNA: TGTGCCAGTAGTCTCTCCGACCGCGCTAACTATGGCTACACCTTC.

The V and J genes are TRBV7-9 and TRBJ2-3; D remains ambiguous. From germline, CDR1 is SEHNR and CDR2 FQNEAQ (reference sequence). This CDR3 has 13 amino acids. The germline V and J ends were trimmed by 3 bases and 3 bases, with 7 bases remaining between them. This CDR3 reads CASSFERTDTQYF. Written as DNA, the CDR3 is TGTGCCAGCAGCTTCGAGCGAACAGATACGCAGTATTTT.

This clonotype was counted many times. The J gene is TRBJ1-2, the V gene TRBV7-3; 10 bases match TRBD1. Germline V CDR1 and CDR2: SGHTA, FQGTGA. CDR3 length: 17 amino acids. J lost 7 bases, V lost 1 base, and 12 bases had no gene match. The CDR3 loop is CASSLNPSRQGAIGYTF. Written as DNA, the CDR3 is TGTGCCAGCAGCTTAAACCCTTCTCGACAGGGGGCGATTGGCTACACCTTC.

As concerns this clonotype: It may be a read error: a sequence one base away is much more abundant. V gene TRBV7-2 combines with J gene TRBJ1-5; D might be TRBD1 (6 bases). The J call is uncertain, as TRBJ1-1 better fits the DNA end. Germline-derived CDR1 and CDR2 are SGHTA and FQGNSA. This CDR3 is 14 amino acids long. CDR3 in amino acids: CASSVKGGSTEAFF. CDR3 sequence (DNA): TGTGCCAGCAGCGTAAAGGGGGGGAGCACTGAAGCTTTCTTT.

This clonotype was recorded many times. This chain uses TRBV24-1 with TRBJ2-1; D is uncertain. In germline, CDR1 is KGHDR, CDR2 SFDVKD. The CDR3 totals 11 residues. The V and J ends lost 4 bases and 5 bases respectively, with 2 bases between them. This CDR3 is CATSENNEQFF. CDR3 coding DNA: TGTGCCACCAGTGAAAACAATGAGCAGTTCTTC.

Worth noting for this clonotype: A read error is likely, as this CDR3 ends without the conserved phenylalanine or tryptophan. It is unclear where the CDR3 begins or ends on the DNA, so no DNA is shown, and the CDR3 is as TCRdb lists it. V usage is TRBV2 and J usage is TRBJ2-7. Germline values: CDR1 SNHLY, CDR2 FYNNEI. The CDR3 comprises 9 residues, both ends counted. The CDR3 is CASSDNEYT.

The CDR3 protein is CASSLAVLTF. CDR3 DNA sequence: TGTGCCAGCAGCCTCGCCGTCCTGACTTTC. The V call is TRBV7-3, the J call TRBJ2-6; D is undetermined. Germline loops: CDR1 SGHTA, CDR2 FQGTGA. The CDR3 is 10 residues long. V dropped 5 bases and J dropped 12 bases, with 5 bases sitting between them.

The rearrangement links TRBV29-1 to TRBJ2-1; possibly TRBD1 for D (7 bases). Germline-derived CDR1 and CDR2 are SQVTM and ANQGSEA. Trimming removed 8 bases at V and 4 bases at J, with 15 bases between. The CDR3 spans 13 residues. CDR3 sequence reads: CSLGGAGYNEQFF. CDR3 DNA sequence: TGCAGCTTAGGGGGCGCGGGGTACAATGAGCAGTTCTTC.

This clonotype was seen more than once but under ten times. This may be a read error, as it is one base from a much larger clone. This CDR3 reads CASSRTGARYGYTF. For the CDR3, the DNA is TGTGCCAGTAGTCGGACAGGGGCCCGCTATGGCTACACCTTC. The chain has TRBV19 and TRBJ1-2, with 9 bases lining up with TRBD1. Germline V gene sequence: CDR1 LNHDA, CDR2 SQIVND (reference sequence). J was trimmed by 4 bases and V by 5 bases; bases with no gene match: 5. CDR3 size: 14 residues. Full variable domain (missing parts from reference TRBV19 and TRBJ1-2): DGGITQSPKYLFRKEGQNVTLSCEQNLNHDAMYWYRQDPGQGLRLIYYSQIVNDFQKGDIAEGYSVSREKKESFPLTVTSAQKNPTAFYLCASSRTGARYGYTFGSGTRLTVV.

A note on this clonotype: The junction does not match germline at one end; this may be a read error. This rearrangement joins TRBV7-3 to TRBJ1-1; 8 nucleotides align to TRBD1. Germline CDR1 reads SGHTA; CDR2 reads FQGTGA. CDR3 size: 15 residues. As DNA, the CDR3 is TGTGCCAGCAGCAGGTCAGGGGGCCGAAACACTGAAGCTCTCTTT. Translation: CASSRSGGRNTEALF.

This clonotype was seen a few times. This could be a read error, since a much larger clone is one nucleotide away. This likely comes from a read error, as the CDR3 has no conserved phenylalanine or tryptophan at its end. The chain uses TRBV19 and TRBJ2-1; D tentatively reads TRBD1 or TRBD2 (5 bases each). Germline assignment: CDR1 LNHDA and CDR2 SQIVND (reference sequence). The CDR3 length is 16 residues. Deletions cut 0 bases from V and 8 bases from J, with 17 bases between. This chain's CDR3 is CASSIEGTVEWDEQFS. DNA of the CDR3: TGTGCCAGTAGTATAGAAGGGACGGTCGAGTGGGATGAGCAGTTCTCC.